This T cell receptor (beta chain) originates from a study of tumor and adjacent non-tumor tissue in lung cancer (dated by TCRdb to the late 2010s). At the level of the whole study: The cohort included 12 adenocarcinoma, a couple of squamous cell carcinoma and 1 small cell lung cancer patients. The roughly 15 patients were aged about 31 to 85 years, included about ten men and 5 women, and had TNM stage I to III disease. In total, sequencing yielded 125,075,908 productive TCRbeta reads, which works out to an average of about 4.2 million reads per sample. Bulk TCRbeta repertoires were compared between lung tumor tissue and matched distant non-tumor lung tissue obtained from fewer than 18 lung cancer patients. TCRbeta CDR3 sequencing was performed on around 30 paired specimens, with one tumor sample and one normal lung sample collected per patient.

As regards this clonotype: The target of this receptor is not known. Base-call qualities are not available, and no considerably larger clone is one nucleotide away.

CDR3 length: 14 amino acids, cysteine to phenylalanine. Of the read, only the CDR3 DNA is kept; its 42 bases are in frame from base 1. Relative to germline, V is 9 bases shorter and J is 2 bases shorter, with 17 bases between their ends. The library was made by multiplex PCR. The sequencer was an Illumina HiSeq 2500. TCRbeta libraries were built by three rounds of nested PCR using primers (Table S4), following protocols modified from ARM-PCR. Before sequencing, PCR products in the 200-500 bp range were cut out of the gel and cleaned up using the QIAquick gel extraction kit. In the paper's pipeline: Trimmomatic was used to clean the reads, FLASH was used to merge the reads into complete CDR3 sequences, and MiTCR was used to assign the reads to V(D)J germline segments. Clonal diversity was calculated as the inverse Simpson's index using VDJtools. A read counted as productive if the sequence was in-frame and lacked a premature stop codon. The public reads were reanalyzed by TCRdb: fastp trimming at Q25, MiXCR alignment, in-frame beta chains only. Identical CDR3 protein sequences are pooled into one entry, listed with their most common genes and DNA. TCRdb's processing, not the authors' own work, is the source of the V and J calls. This sample comprises 100,000 or so distinct CDR3 sequences, 55% to 65% of them detected only once. The ten largest clones add up to approximately 18% of the sample.

Study-wide findings and limitations: The top 100 clones accounted for a significantly larger cumulative portion of the repertoire in normal lung than in tumor tissue. With only 15 patients in the cohort, the authors noted that larger samples and more detailed clinical data are needed. Peripheral blood was not sequenced, so blood TCRbeta repertoires were not examined in the lung cancer patients of the study. Tumor tissue showed significantly greater TCR diversity (inverse Simpson) than normal lung tissue (approximately 400 vs 170, P = 0.0075, Mann-Whitney U test). Neither the sequencing platform nor unique molecular identifiers are mentioned in the methods. TCR diversity was significantly higher in younger patients, and higher tumor TCR diversity was associated with shorter overall and disease-free survival.

RNA was isolated from bulk unsorted tissue, and RNA quality was assessed with a NanoDrop ND-1000 and an Agilent 2100. The normal lung samples consisted of distant non-tumor tissue collected more than 3 cm from the tumor edge. Newly diagnosed lung cancer patients without prior chemotherapy who had been admitted for thoracic surgery in China between August and November 2014 were enrolled as donors. Patients with previous radiotherapy or chemotherapy, or with another concurrent cancer, were excluded from the study. Surgical tissue pieces of roughly 1-2.3 cm3 were preserved in RNAlater solution and stored at -80 °C until use.

The sequence came from a man aged 30 to 45 with non-small cell lung cancer. The chain is assembled from TRBV12-3 or TRBV12-4 and TRBJ2-7; the D segment is perhaps TRBD1 or TRBD2, each sharing 5 matched bases. The sequenced sample consisted of distant non-tumor lung tissue. The CDR3 protein sequence reads: CARNSGLPPYEQYF. The DNA is as follows: TGTGCCAGAAATTCGGGGCTGCCCCCCTACGAGCAGTACTTC.